This T cell receptor beta chain was sequenced in a study of response to subunit inactivated influenza vaccine. Study findings and constraints: Authors suggested each seasonal flu vaccination may recruit only limited numbers of new T cells.

Trimming took 5 bases from V and 7 from J; bases not matched to a gene: 7. Germline CDR1 and CDR2: ENHRY and SYGVKD. The CDR3 has 14 residues. A note on this clonotype: Its target is unknown.

TCRdb reprocessed the RT-PCR reads via MiXCR and lists one record per CDR3 protein. Counted here are about 610,000 distinct CDR3 sequences, less than 15% occurring once; the ten biggest clones make up roughly 11%. The chain employs TRBV10-3 and TRBJ2-1; 8 bases match TRBD1. The TCR originated in a man over 45 who received an inactivated influenza vaccine. Material: PBMCs from blood, obtained about 12 days after vaccination. In DNA form, the CDR3 reads TGTGCCATCAGTTGGCAGGGGGCAATGAATGAGCAGTTCTTC. This sequence encodes CAISWQGAMNEQFF.